A selection of T cell receptor beta chains follows, all from one sample in a study of blood T cell repertoires in COVID-19. TCRdb's copy holds only in-frame clones and misses some; the assay was immunoSEQ multiplex PCR. The sample includes 350,000 to 550,000 clones, approximately 90% of them seen just once. Input material: peripheral blood. All receptors come from a woman under 40 with acute or convalescent COVID-19. Each CDR3 is given with its conserved first and last residue. The D gene is left open where the match is weak. Where a row states a size, it is once, few, many or the class of an expanded clone; other rows omit it.

cdr3_aa cdr3_nt d_call clone_size j_call v_call cdr3_length
CASSWGSGGDLAKNIQYF TGTGCCAGCAGCTGGGGGAGCGGGGGGGACTTAGCCAAAAACATTCAGTACTTC TRBD2 . TRBJ2-4 TRBV7-2 18
CASSPDRSSYNEQFF TGTGCCAGCAGCCCCGACCGGAGCTCCTACAATGAGCAGTTCTTC . . TRBJ2-1 TRBV9 15
CASSQRGRGTFKYGYTF TGTGCCAGCAGCCAGCGGGGCAGGGGGACTTTCAAATATGGCTACACCTTC TRBD1 . TRBJ1-2 TRBV4-2 17
CSVVTGSIAEAFF TGCAGCGTGGTAACAGGGAGTATCGCTGAAGCTTTCTTT . . TRBJ1-1 TRBV29-1 13
CASSYGASGTQETQYF TGTGCCAGCAGCTATGGGGCTAGCGGGACCCAAGAGACCCAGTACTTC TRBD2 . TRBJ2-5 TRBV7-9 16
CASSSGTGTYEQYF TGTGCCAGCAGCTCGGGGACAGGGACCTACGAGCAGTACTTC TRBD1 once TRBJ2-7 TRBV11-2 14
CASSPQGNGANVLTF TGCGCCAGCAGTCCACAGGGTAATGGGGCCAACGTCCTGACTTTC . . TRBJ2-6 TRBV5-1 15
CAWSGGARETQYF TGTGCCTGGAGCGGGGGGGCCCGGGAGACCCAGTACTTC TRBD2 . TRBJ2-5 TRBV30 13
CAISGQGGANYGYTF TGTGCCATCAGTGGACAGGGGGGAGCTAACTATGGCTACACCTTC TRBD1 . TRBJ1-2 TRBV10-3 15
CASRQTGQGPGYTF TGCGCCAGCAGACAAACGGGACAGGGGCCGGGCTACACCTTC TRBD1 once TRBJ1-2 TRBV5-1 14
CASSIRSGGLDTQYF TGTGCCAGCAGCATTCGTTCAGGGGGCCTGGATACGCAGTATTTT TRBD1 . TRBJ2-3 TRBV13 15
CASSDRGNQPQHF TGTGCCAGCAGCGACAGGGGCAATCAGCCCCAGCATTTT TRBD1 . TRBJ1-5 TRBV28 13
CSAEHEGGYTF TGCAGCGCAGAACACGAGGGTGGCTACACCTTC . many TRBJ1-2 TRBV20-1 11
CAISLTANTEAFF TGTGCCATCAGCTTAACAGCGAACACTGAAGCTTTCTTT . . TRBJ1-1 TRBV10-3 13
CASSLGDRASTNEKLFF TGTGCCAGCAGCTTGGGGGACAGAGCTTCAACTAATGAAAAACTGTTTTTT TRBD1 . TRBJ1-4 TRBV5-5 17
CASSSRSWGTINQPQHF TGTGCCAGCAGTTCTAGGTCGTGGGGCACCATCAATCAGCCCCAGCATTTT . . TRBJ1-5 TRBV7-2 17